The 17 T cell receptor beta chains below come from one sample, sequenced in a study of blood T cells in healthy people across ages. The second PCR ran roughly 6 to 11 cycles with a sample-barcoded 5' primer and J-beta primers. TCRdb re-called the 5' RACE reads through MiXCR, storing one row per CDR3 protein. The sample shows about 630,000 distinct CDR3 sequences, around 20% of them seen only once. Sample: blood. Every receptor here comes from a man aged 70 or older in good health.

This chain connects TRBV7-2 to TRBJ2-1, with D uncertain. The end of the DNA is better explained by TRBJ2-5, so the J call may be wrong. The germline gives CDR1 SGHTA, CDR2 FQGNSA. The CDR3 runs 15 residues. CDR3 in DNA: TGTGCCAGCAGCTTAAGGGCCCTACAACAAGAGACCCAGTACTTC. It translates to CASSLRALQQETQYF.

V is TRBV5-1 and J is TRBJ1-4, with TRBD1 matching over 7 bases. Unmatched junction bases numbered 16, after V lost 4 bases and J lost 13 bases. The germline V gene has CDR1 SGHRS and CDR2 YFSETQ. The CDR3 totals 15 residues. CDR3 coding DNA: TGCGCCAGCAGCCCCCTCGGGACAGCGGGAGCAAGACTGTTTTTT. Amino acids: CASSPLGTAGARLFF.

This clonotype was counted between two and nine times. Here the CDR3 reads CATAPGTSTDTQYF. As DNA, the CDR3 is TGTGCCACCGCTCCCGGGACAAGCACAGATACGCAGTATTTT. The chain recombines TRBV6-5 with TRBJ2-3; D might be TRBD1 (6 bases). V lost 10 bases, J lost 0 bases, and 14 bases lay in between. The CDR3 is 14 residues long. Germline CDR1 is MNHEY and CDR2 is SVGAGI.

The chain joins TRBV6-5 to TRBJ2-5; D is ambiguous. V was trimmed by 3 bases and J by 4 bases, leaving 15 bases between them. CDR3 size: 15 residues. Germline loops: CDR1 MNHEY, CDR2 SVGAGI. The CDR3 loop reads CASSYQAASPETQYF. The CDR3 nucleotides read TGTGCCAGCAGTTATCAGGCGGCAAGTCCAGAGACCCAGTACTTC.

V and J are TRBV5-1 and TRBJ2-3; D perhaps matches TRBD2 (5 bases). The CDR3 contains 15 residues. V lost 6 bases and J lost 2, with 16 bases in between. In germline, CDR1 is SGHRS, CDR2 YFSETQ. CDR3 in DNA: TGCGCCAGCACCCATAAGGACTTTACCACAGATACGCAGTATTTT. Translation gives CASTHKDFTTDTQYF.

A few counts support this clonotype. This chain uses TRBV15 with TRBJ2-2; D is possibly TRBD1 or TRBD2 (5 bases each). Trimming removed 1 base at V and 1 base at J, with 10 bases between. Germline assignment: CDR1 LNHNV and CDR2 YYDKDF (reference sequence). The CDR3 is made up of 16 amino acids. In nucleotides, the CDR3 is TGTGCCACCAGCAGAGTGGGGACCGAGAACACCGGGGAGCTGTTTTTT. This translates into CATSRVGTENTGELFF.

The gene calls are TRBV7-9 and TRBJ1-2, with D hard to call. Germline V lookup: CDR1 SEHNR, CDR2 FQNEAQ (reference sequence). The V and J ends lost 0 bases and 3 bases respectively, with 5 bases between them. The CDR3 sequence is 13 residues long. CDR3 DNA: TGTGCCAGCAGCTTAGCGTCAGACTATGGCTACACCTTC. It translates to CASSLASDYGYTF. The whole variable domain, filled in from reference TRBV7-9 and TRBJ1-2, reads DTGVSQNPRHKITKRGQNVTFRCDPISEHNRLYWYRQTLGQGPEFLTYFQNEAQLEKSRLLSDRFSAERPKGSFSTLEIQRTEQGDSAMYLCASSLASDYGYTFGSGTRLTVV.

This chain uses TRBV30 with TRBJ2-5, with 10 bases matching TRBD2. This CDR3 spans 12 amino acids. J gave up 10 bases and V 2 bases, and 4 bases lay outside the gene matches. CDR1 GTSNPN and CDR2 SVGIG come from the germline V gene (reference sequence). The CDR3 region has the DNA TGTGCCTGGAGTCTTGCTAGCGGGAGCCAGTACTTC. Protein sequence: CAWSLASGSQYF.

The chain recombines TRBV20-1 with TRBJ2-2; D tentatively fits TRBD1 or TRBD2 (6 bases each). Trimming left V 1 base short and J 6 bases short, with 18 bases between. This CDR3 has 16 residues. CDR1 and CDR2 (germline): DFQATT, SNEGSKA (reference sequence). The CDR3 DNA reads as TGCAGTGCTAGAGGGGGGCGGGGAGAAGGGCCCGGGGAGCTGTTTTTT. Translating it yields CSARGGRGEGPGELFF.

The DNA of the CDR3 is TGTGCCAGCAGCAAACTAGGTTACGAGCAGTACTTC. Protein: CASSKLGYEQYF. V gene TRBV28 combines with J gene TRBJ2-7, with TRBD2 as a possible D gene (5 bases). This CDR3 is built from 12 residues. Germline-derived CDR1 and CDR2 are MDHEN and SYDVKM. The V end lost 6 bases, the J end lost 4 bases, and 10 bases lay between the germline ends.

V and J are TRBV15 and TRBJ2-7, with D possibly matching TRBD2 (6 bases). The germline gives CDR1 LNHNV, CDR2 YYDKDF (reference sequence). The CDR3 totals 15 residues. V was pared by 6 bases and J by 0 bases, with 15 bases between. The CDR3 DNA follows: TGTGCCACCAGTGGAGGGTCGAAAAGCTCCTACGAGCAGTACTTC. Translation: CATSGGSKSSYEQYF.

This chain joins TRBV7-9 and TRBJ2-5; 9 bases agree with TRBD1. This CDR3 is 14 amino acids long. Looked up from germline, CDR1 is SEHNR and CDR2 is FQNEAQ (reference sequence). With 7 bases clipped from V and 5 bases from J, the junction kept 8 bases outside the gene matches. The DNA of the CDR3 is TGTGCCAGCACCTACCGGGACAGGGCCGAGACCCAGTACTTC. Translation: CASTYRDRAETQYF.

This clonotype was counted a few times. The chain uses TRBV29-1 and TRBJ2-3; D remains unclear. There are 12 residues in the CDR3. Germline V gene lookup returns CDR1 SQVTM and CDR2 ANQGSEA. V was trimmed by 5 bases and J by 3 bases, leaving 9 bases between them. The CDR3 here is CSVLQGTDTQYF. CDR3 DNA sequence: TGCAGCGTTCTTCAAGGAACAGATACGCAGTATTTT.

V usage is TRBV5-1 and J usage is TRBJ2-1; D gene uncertain. V was trimmed by 4 bases and J by 7 bases, leaving 15 bases between them. The germline CDR1 and CDR2 sequences are SGHRS and YFSETQ. The CDR3 totals 14 residues. CDR3: CASSELQVANEQFF. For the CDR3, the DNA is TGCGCCAGCAGCGAACTCCAGGTGGCAAATGAGCAGTTCTTC.

Concerning this clonotype itself: Compared with germline, one end of the junction differs, possibly owing to a read error. The chain links TRBV3-1 to TRBJ2-7, with 10 bases identical to TRBD1. CDR1 and CDR2 (germline): LGHDT, YNNKEL (reference sequence). The CDR3 spans 14 residues. The CDR3, as DNA: TGTGCCAGCAGCTTGTCGACAGGGGGCCCACGTACGAACTTC. Protein: CASSLSTGGPRTNF.

This clonotype was counted a few times. V is TRBV20-1 and J is TRBJ1-2; perhaps TRBD1 as D (6 bases). The CDR3 is made up of 14 amino acids. Germline V gene sequence: CDR1 DFQATT, CDR2 SNEGSKA (reference sequence). Trimming stripped 6 bases from V and 1 base from J, with 15 bases between. The CDR3 here is CSAEGGTSNYGYTF. The CDR3 coding sequence is TGCAGTGCCGAGGGGGGAACCAGTAACTATGGCTACACCTTC.

The rearrangement links TRBV14 to TRBJ2-3; D not certain. The CDR3 spans 15 residues. The V end was cut by 1 base, the J end by 7 bases, with 15 bases between. CDR1 and CDR2 (germline): SGHDN, FVKESK. The CDR3 is CASSQVMSAINTQYF. For the CDR3, the DNA is TGTGCCAGCAGCCAAGTTATGTCAGCCATTAATACGCAGTATTTT.